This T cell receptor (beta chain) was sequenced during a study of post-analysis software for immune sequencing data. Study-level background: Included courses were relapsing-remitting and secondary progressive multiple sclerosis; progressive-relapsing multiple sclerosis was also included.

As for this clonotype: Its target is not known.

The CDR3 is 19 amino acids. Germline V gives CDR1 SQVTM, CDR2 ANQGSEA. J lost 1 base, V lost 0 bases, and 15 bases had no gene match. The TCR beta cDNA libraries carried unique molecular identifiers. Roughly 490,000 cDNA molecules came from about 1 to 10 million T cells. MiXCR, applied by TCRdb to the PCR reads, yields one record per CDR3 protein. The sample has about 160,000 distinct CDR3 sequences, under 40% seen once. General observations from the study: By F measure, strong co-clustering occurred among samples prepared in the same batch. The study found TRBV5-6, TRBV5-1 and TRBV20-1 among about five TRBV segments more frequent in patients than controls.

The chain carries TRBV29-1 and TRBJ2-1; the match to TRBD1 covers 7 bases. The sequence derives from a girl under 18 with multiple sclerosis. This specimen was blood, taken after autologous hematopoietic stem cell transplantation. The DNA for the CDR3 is TGCAGCGTTGAAGATCGGGCTTTAAGTGGGACAGTTTCCTACAATGAGCAGTTCTTC. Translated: CSVEDRALSGTVSYNEQFF.